A single sample gave rise to the 12 T cell receptor beta chains below, sequenced in a study of preoperative IRX-2 immunotherapy in early breast cancer. Treatment specified: preoperative locoregional IRX-2 cytokine immunotherapy. The repertoire was sequenced with immunoSEQ multiplex PCR; TCRdb's copy has only in-frame clones and lacks some. This table holds over 55,000 clones, 94% found once. This sample was gathered from a patient treated with IRX-2 immunotherapy. These receptors all stem from a human donor with breast cancer.

This rearrangement joins TRBV4-3 to TRBJ1-2, with 7 bases lining up with TRBD1. Unmatched junction bases numbered 7, after V lost 0 bases and J lost 3 bases. The CDR3 covers 16 residues. Germline V CDR1 and CDR2: LGHNA, YSLEER. Written as DNA, the CDR3 is TGCGCCAGCAGCCAAGATGGGTGGGACAGTCACTATGGCTACACCTTC. Amino acids: CASSQDGWDSHYGYTF.

The J gene is TRBJ2-5, the V gene TRBV2; a possible D gene is TRBD1 (5 bases). The length of the CDR3 is 14 residues. Germline V lookup: CDR1 SNHLY, CDR2 FYNNEI. Trimming removed 3 bases at V and 4 bases at J, with 12 bases between. In nucleotides, the CDR3 is TGTGCCAGCAGTGAGGGCAGGGTGGCAGAGACCCAGTACTTC. Translation: CASSEGRVAETQYF.

In its sample, this clone was seen once. V is TRBV28 and J is TRBJ2-7, with D maybe TRBD2 (6 bases). CDR1 is MDHEN, CDR2 SYDVKM, per germline. V lost 5 bases, J lost 2 bases, and 16 bases lay in between. The CDR3 extends over 15 amino acids. For the CDR3, the DNA is TGTGCCAGCAGTCATCCCGGGACTGCGACCTACGAGCAGTACTTC. It yields the protein CASSHPGTATYEQYF.

The V call is TRBV29-1, the J call TRBJ2-7, with D unclear. V lost 5 bases to trimming and J lost 6 bases, with 11 bases between them. Germline CDR1 reads SQVTM; CDR2 reads ANQGSEA. The CDR3 is 11 amino acids. CDR3: CSVISVFEQYF. The CDR3 bases are TGCAGCGTTATCTCCGTATTCGAGCAGTACTTC.

The V call is TRBV4-2, the J call TRBJ2-7, with 7 positions matching TRBD2. The CDR3 covers 14 residues. In germline, CDR1 is LGHNA, CDR2 YNFKEQ. The V gene end was trimmed by 5 bases and the J gene end by 3 bases; junction bases not matched to a gene: 7. Here the CDR3 DNA reads TGTGCCAGCAGCAGTTATGCGGGGGTCTACGAGCAGTACTTC. It encodes CASSSYAGVYEQYF.

This sequence joins TRBV15 and TRBJ2-3; 8 nucleotides align to TRBD1. The J segment lost 4 bases and the V segment lost 2 bases, leaving 8 bases of the junction unmatched. CDR3 length equals 16 residues. Germline V gene data show CDR1 as LNHNV and CDR2 as YYDKDF (reference sequence). CDR3 bases: TGTGCCACCAGCAGAACAGCAGGGGGCCCCGCAGATACGCAGTATTTT. This sequence encodes CATSRTAGGPADTQYF.

The chain links TRBV5-6 to TRBJ1-6; D is perhaps TRBD1 (5 bases). V gave up 4 bases and J gave up 10 bases, with 15 bases separating them. The germline gives CDR1 SGHDT, CDR2 YYEEEE. This CDR3 is built from 14 residues. The chain's CDR3 is CASSRGVDQSPLHF. CDR3 nucleotide sequence: TGTGCCAGCAGCCGAGGGGTGGATCAATCACCCCTCCACTTT.

This clone came up a few times. The chain has TRBV29-1 and TRBJ1-1; the match to TRBD1 covers 7 bases. V lost 6 bases, J lost 4 bases, and 5 bases stayed unmatched. The CDR3 consists of 12 residues. Germline V gene lookup returns CDR1 SQVTM and CDR2 ANQGSEA. CDR3 DNA: TGCAGCGTGCGTCCAGGGGGCACTGAAGCTTTCTTT. Translation: CSVRPGGTEAFF.

The chain combines TRBV9 with TRBJ1-3, with D unclear. V was clipped by 0 bases and J by 0 bases, with 7 bases between them. CDR3 size: 15 residues. Germline lookup yields CDR1 SGDLS and CDR2 YYNGEE. The CDR3: CASSVATDSGNTIYF. DNA for the CDR3: TGTGCCAGCAGCGTAGCTACTGACTCTGGAAACACCATATATTTT.

The rearrangement links TRBV11-3 to TRBJ2-3; 8 bases align to TRBD1. With V trimmed by 1 base and J by 5 bases, 11 bases remained unmatched. Germline V lookup: CDR1 SGHNT, CDR2 YENEEA. This CDR3 is 17 amino acids long. CDR3 sequence reads: CASSLVGGSTGEDTQYF. CDR3 DNA sequence: TGTGCCAGCAGCTTAGTGGGAGGTTCGACAGGGGAAGATACGCAGTATTTT.

This chain joins TRBV2 and TRBJ1-2; weak D call: TRBD1 (5 bases). This CDR3 region has 15 residues. V was shortened by 7 bases and J by 7 bases, with 22 bases between the two germline ends. Germline CDR1 reads SNHLY; CDR2 reads FYNNEI. Here the CDR3 DNA reads TGTGCCAGCATGATGGCAGGGCCGCCCGGTGGTGGCTACACCTTC. Protein: CASMMAGPPGGGYTF.

The rearrangement links TRBV4-2 to TRBJ2-3, with a weak D call TRBD2 (5 bases). Germline V gene lookup returns CDR1 LGHNA and CDR2 YNFKEQ. V lost 3 bases to trimming and J lost 1 base, with 17 bases between them. The CDR3 extends over 17 amino acids. In nucleotides, the CDR3 is TGTGCCAGCAGCCAGGGAGCCATAGGGCACCGCACAGATACGCAGTATTTT. It translates to CASSQGAIGHRTDTQYF.